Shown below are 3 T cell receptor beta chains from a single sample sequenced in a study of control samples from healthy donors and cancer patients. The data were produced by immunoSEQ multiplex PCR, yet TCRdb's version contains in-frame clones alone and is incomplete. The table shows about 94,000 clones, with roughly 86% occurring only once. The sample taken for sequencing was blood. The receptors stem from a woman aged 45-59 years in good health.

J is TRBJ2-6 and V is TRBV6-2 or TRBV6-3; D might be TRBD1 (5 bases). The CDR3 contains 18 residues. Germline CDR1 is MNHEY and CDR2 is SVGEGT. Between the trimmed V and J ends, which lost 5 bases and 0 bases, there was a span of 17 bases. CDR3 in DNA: TGTGCCAGCAGTGTCAAGGGGTCCTACTTCTCTGGGGCCAACGTCCTGACTTTC. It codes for CASSVKGSYFSGANVLTF.

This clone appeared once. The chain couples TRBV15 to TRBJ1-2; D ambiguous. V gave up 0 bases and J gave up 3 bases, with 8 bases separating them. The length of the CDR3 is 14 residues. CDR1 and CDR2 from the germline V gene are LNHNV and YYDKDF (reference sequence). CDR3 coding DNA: TGTGCCACCAGCAGAGAAACGACCGACTATGGCTACACCTTC. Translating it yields CATSRETTDYGYTF.

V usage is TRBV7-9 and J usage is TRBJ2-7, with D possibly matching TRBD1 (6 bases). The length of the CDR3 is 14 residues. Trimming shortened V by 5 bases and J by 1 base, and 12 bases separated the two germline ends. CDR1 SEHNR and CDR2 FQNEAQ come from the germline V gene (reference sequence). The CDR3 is CASSPRDKSYEQYF. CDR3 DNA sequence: TGTGCCAGCAGCCCCAGGGACAAATCCTACGAGCAGTACTTC.